The T cell receptor (beta chain) described here comes from a study of blood T cell repertoires in COVID-19. This clone occurred once. Germline loops: CDR1 MRHNA, CDR2 SNTAGT. The CDR3 length is 13 residues. The V end lost 0 bases, the J end lost 5 bases, and 5 bases lay between the germline ends. Sequencing was performed with immunoSEQ multiplex PCR; in TCRdb, only in-frame clones are kept and a portion is missing. This sample has approximately 66,000 clones, with 70% to 90% found just once. The chain carries TRBV6-4 and TRBJ1-5, with D hard to call. The sequence was collected from a man between 60 and 70 years old with acute or convalescent COVID-19. Sequenced material: peripheral blood. CDR3: CASSDSRDQPQHF. CDR3 DNA: TGTGCCAGCAGTGACTCACGGGATCAGCCCCAGCATTTT.